These 11 T cell receptor beta chains originate from one sample sequenced in a study of CD8 T cells in ankylosing spondylitis. Their target antigens are unknown. Study-level points and caveats: Roughly eight highly homologous variants formed a TCR beta motif that appeared characteristic of ankylosing spondylitis blood.

TCRdb analysed the 5' RACE reads with MiXCR anew, one entry per CDR3 protein. The sample records 500,000 or so distinct CDR3 sequences, about 5% being singletons. The sequenced sample was blood, either unsorted or a sorted T cell fraction (not recorded which). These receptors were obtained from a male donor with ankylosing spondylitis.

This clonotype was observed many times. The chain employs TRBV10-3 and TRBJ2-1, with unresolved D. The V end was cut by 6 bases, the J end by 8 bases, with 11 bases between. The CDR3 runs 12 residues. The germline CDR1 and CDR2 sequences are ENHRY and SYGVKD. CDR3 coding DNA: TGTGCCATCAGCCCGGTTGGCCATGAGCAGTTCTTC. As protein: CAISPVGHEQFF.

This clonotype has a count of ten or more. The genes are TRBV5-1 and TRBJ2-2; weak D call: TRBD2 (5 bases). This CDR3 has 15 amino acids. Germline CDR1 SGHRS, CDR2 YFSETQ. Deletions cut 0 bases from V and 2 bases from J, with 8 bases between. CDR3 loop: CASSLAEGNTGELFF. The CDR3 DNA is TGCGCCAGCAGCTTGGCCGAGGGTAACACCGGGGAGCTGTTTTTT.

This clonotype was seen ten or more times. V and J are TRBV7-2 and TRBJ2-3; D might be TRBD1 or TRBD2, each matching 5 bases. With 1 base removed from V and 12 bases from J, the gap between germline ends came to 11 bases. Germline V gives CDR1 SGHTA, CDR2 FQGNSA. This CDR3 has 12 amino acids. The DNA for the CDR3 is TGTGCCAGCAGCTTAGTAGAGGGGAGACAGTATTTT. Its translation: CASSLVEGRQYF. The full variable domain, with the rest looked up from reference TRBV7-2 and TRBJ2-3, is GAGVSQSPSNKVTEKGKDVELRCDPISGHTALYWYRQSLGQGLEFLIYFQGNSAPDKSGLPSDRFSAERTGGSVSTLTIQRTQQEDSAVYLCASSLVEGRQYFGPGTRLTVL.

This clonotype was recorded many times. This chain connects TRBV4-3 to TRBJ2-2; D may be TRBD2 (5 bases). The CDR3 spans 14 residues. In germline, CDR1 is LGHNA, CDR2 YSLEER. V lost 6 bases and J 1 base, leaving 9 bases between the germline ends. CDR3 sequence (DNA): TGCGCCAGCAGACTAGACGGGAACACCGGGGAGCTGTTTTTT. Translated: CASRLDGNTGELFF.

This clonotype was counted at least ten times. The gene calls are TRBV7-2 and TRBJ2-1; 12 nucleotides match TRBD2. V dropped 4 bases and J dropped 8; count of bases not matched to a gene: 6. This CDR3 contains 15 residues. Germline V lookup: CDR1 SGHTA, CDR2 FQGNSA. The CDR3 DNA follows: TGTGCCAGCAGCTCGGTGACTAGCGGGAGCTATGAGCAGTTCTTC. Translation: CASSSVTSGSYEQFF.

This clonotype was seen at least ten times. The chain uses TRBV6-2 or TRBV6-3 and TRBJ2-4, with 7 bases lining up with TRBD1. V was pared by 0 bases and J by 8 bases, with 13 bases of the junction left unmatched. CDR1 is MNHEY and CDR2 is SVGEGT in the germline V gene. This CDR3 comprises 17 residues. CDR3 sequence reads: CASSYSSTAQGDYIQYF. The CDR3 DNA reads TGTGCCAGCAGTTACTCGTCGACCGCGCAGGGGGATTACATTCAGTACTTC.

J is TRBJ2-5 and V is TRBV11-2; 10 bases line up with TRBD2. The germline CDR1 and CDR2 sequences are SGHAT and FQNNGV. The CDR3 sequence is 20 residues long. J lost 2 bases, V lost 6 bases, and 21 bases had no gene match. The CDR3: CASRLRLGRAGLAAQETQYF. CDR3 nucleotide sequence: TGTGCCAGCAGGCTCAGGTTGGGTAGGGCCGGACTAGCGGCACAAGAGACCCAGTACTTC.

This clonotype has at least ten counts. This chain links TRBV10-2 with TRBJ2-1; D remains ambiguous. The CDR3 has 13 residues. Trimming left V 3 bases short and J 4 bases short, with 7 bases between. Germline V gene lookup returns CDR1 WSHSY and CDR2 SAAADI. The CDR3 sequence: CASSEIRYNEQFF. In DNA form, the CDR3 reads TGCGCCAGCAGTGAAATCCGATACAATGAGCAGTTCTTC.

In this sample, this clonotype turned up a few times. The chain links TRBV5-1 to TRBJ2-5; no clear D gene. Trimming took 0 bases from V and 2 from J, leaving 14 bases between them. This CDR3 has 16 amino acids. The germline gives CDR1 SGHRS, CDR2 YFSETQ. As DNA, the CDR3 is TGCGCCAGCAGCTTGGTAGTGTACAGCAATCAAGAGACCCAGTACTTC. Translating it yields CASSLVVYSNQETQYF.

This clonotype was found many times. Here the CDR3 reads CSARGQVDGYTF. As DNA, the CDR3 is TGCAGTGCTAGAGGGCAGGTTGATGGCTACACCTTC. This chain links TRBV20-1 with TRBJ1-2, with D unclear. CDR1 and CDR2 (germline): DFQATT, SNEGSKA (reference sequence). The V and J ends lost 1 base and 6 bases respectively, with 9 bases between them. The CDR3 has 12 residues.

This clonotype was recorded at least ten times. This sequence joins TRBV7-2 and TRBJ2-2; a weak D match, TRBD2 (6 bases). CDR1 and CDR2 (germline): SGHTA, FQGNSA. CDR3 length equals 17 residues. V dropped 5 bases and J dropped 4 bases, with 20 bases sitting between them. CDR3 bases: TGTGCCAGCAGCCAGTCGCGGGGTAGCCGACTCACCGGGGAGCTGTTTTTT. This codes for CASSQSRGSRLTGELFF.